The 7 T cell receptor beta chains given below trace back to one sample, sequenced in a study of OX40 agonist ivuxolimab in advanced cancers. Assay: immunoSEQ multiplex PCR; the TCRdb copy retains only in-frame clones and omits some. The profile covers tens of thousands of clones, with approximately 94% appearing a single time and around a tenth taken by the ten largest. This specimen was CD4+ or CD8+ T cells sorted from blood, taken in a trial of the OX40 agonist ivuxolimab. The receptors derive from an adult with an advanced solid tumor such as melanoma, head and neck, liver or kidney cancer.

The V call is TRBV7-3, the J call TRBJ2-3; D might be TRBD1 or TRBD2, each matching 6 bases. Germline loops: CDR1 SGHTA, CDR2 FQGTGA. V lost 3 bases and J 4 bases, leaving 11 bases between the germline ends. This CDR3 comprises 14 residues. CDR3 sequence: CASSFLGGADTQYF. The CDR3 region has the DNA TGTGCCAGCAGCTTCCTGGGGGGCGCAGATACGCAGTATTTT.

The genes are TRBV28 and TRBJ2-3; D not certain. The CDR3 runs 15 residues. The germline V and J ends were trimmed by 1 base and 2 bases, with 10 bases remaining between them. Germline-derived CDR1 and CDR2 are MDHEN and SYDVKM. This CDR3 is CASSLLVDYTDTQYF. CDR3 in DNA: TGTGCCAGCAGTTTATTGGTGGATTACACAGATACGCAGTATTTT.

This clone occurred once. The gene calls are TRBV21-1 and TRBJ2-7; the table assigns TRBD1, which was not confirmed against the DNA. TRBV21-1 is listed as a pseudogene. CDR3 length equals 14 residues. CDR3 protein: CASSKAGGLDEQYF. The CDR3 region has the DNA TGTGCCAGCAGCAAAGCAGGGGGCCTCGACGAGCAGTACTTC.

The chain couples TRBV19 to TRBJ1-2; D ambiguous. Trimming stripped 5 bases from V and 4 bases from J, with 17 bases between. Germline V CDR1 and CDR2: LNHDA, SQIVND (reference sequence). This CDR3 spans 15 amino acids. This CDR3 reads CASSASTVPTYGYTF. The CDR3 nucleotides read TGTGCCAGTAGTGCCTCCACGGTACCTACCTATGGCTACACCTTC.

The chain carries TRBV9 and TRBJ2-5, with 9 bases lining up with TRBD2. Germline V gene sequence: CDR1 SGDLS, CDR2 YYNGEE. The CDR3 covers 16 residues. V lost 3 bases, J lost 5 bases, and 11 bases stayed unmatched. The CDR3 spells CASSAPALAGRETQYF. The CDR3 nucleotides are TGTGCCAGCAGCGCTCCCGCGCTAGCGGGACGGGAGACCCAGTACTTC.

This clone has only one observation. The genes are TRBV9 and TRBJ2-1, with 13 positions matching TRBD2. This CDR3 has 14 amino acids. Germline-derived CDR1 and CDR2 are SGDLS and YYNGEE. Trimming cost V 4 bases and J 12 bases; bases outside gene matches: 7. CDR3 nucleotides: TGTGCCAGCAGCCCATCGGGACTAGCGGGACGGCAGTTCTTC. Its translation is CASSPSGLAGRQFF.

A few counts support this clone. This sequence joins TRBV28 and TRBJ2-7; a weak D match, TRBD1 (5 bases). The V end was cut by 5 bases, the J end by 4 bases, with 15 bases between. Germline V gene data show CDR1 as MDHEN and CDR2 as SYDVKM. The CDR3 contains 14 residues. The CDR3 reads CASSQVGAGYEQYF. In DNA, the CDR3 is TGTGCCAGCAGTCAAGTAGGGGCTGGTTACGAGCAGTACTTC.